Following are 9 T cell receptor beta chains from one sample sequenced in a study of T cell clonotyping in hematopoietic cell transplantation (dated by TCRdb to about 2021). Receptors were amplified or captured by the immunoSEQ multiplex PCR assay. Drawn from immuneACCESS, this table holds only the in-frame rearrangements with V and J called that TCRdb kept. Clones are partly lost; checked studies trace under half to an unresolved V gene and leave the rest unexplained. A total of approximately 10,000 clones appear in this sample, around 93% of them only once. Of the sample, 0.79% falls within the top ten clones. Source material: peripheral blood mononuclear cells. These receptors were taken from a woman aged 45 to 65 in good health. Some clones in this sample may be carry-over from other donors' samples.

This chain uses TRBV30 with TRBJ2-5; D might be TRBD2 (5 bases). The last part of the DNA fits TRBJ2-7 better; the J call may be wrong. Germline CDR1 is GTSNPN and CDR2 is SVGIG (reference sequence). This CDR3 region has 12 residues. In nucleotides, the CDR3 is TGTGCCTGGAGGGGGAGCTCCTACGAGCAGTACTTC. It encodes CAWRGSSYEQYF.

This clone was seen just once. The V gene is TRBV6-1, the J gene TRBJ2-7; the D gene is possibly TRBD1 (6 bases). Germline V lookup: CDR1 MNHNS, CDR2 SASEGT. This CDR3 is 13 amino acids long. Trimming shortened V by 10 bases and J by 2 bases, and 15 bases separated the two germline ends. The CDR3 spells CATYGTFAYEQYF. The CDR3, as DNA: TGTGCCACTTACGGGACATTTGCCTACGAGCAGTACTTC.

The chain recombines TRBV4-1 with TRBJ2-5; D gene ambiguous. This CDR3 is 15 amino acids long. Germline V lookup: CDR1 MGHRA, CDR2 YSYEKL. The V gene lost 1 base and the J gene lost 4 bases, with 13 bases spanning the gap. CDR3 sequence reads: CASSQVVPNAETQYF. CDR3 nucleotide sequence: TGCGCCAGCAGCCAAGTAGTCCCGAACGCAGAGACCCAGTACTTC.

The chain uses TRBV30 and TRBJ1-3, with D tentatively TRBD1 (5 bases). The CDR3 has 15 amino acids. CDR1 is GTSNPN and CDR2 is SVGIG in the germline V gene (reference sequence). V lost 4 bases to trimming and J lost 0 bases, with 13 bases between them. CDR3 region: CAWTTGTFSGNTIYF. In DNA form, the CDR3 reads TGTGCCTGGACCACCGGGACCTTCTCTGGAAACACCATATATTTT. Full variable domain (rest looked up from reference TRBV30 and TRBJ1-3): SQTIHQWPATLVQPVGSPLSLECTVEGTSNPNLYWYRQAAGRGLQLLFYSVGIGQISSEVPQNLSASRPQDRQFILSSKKLLLSDSGFYLCAWTTGTFSGNTIYFGEGSWLTVV.

The chain has TRBV13 and TRBJ1-1; D is undetermined. Germline V gene lookup returns CDR1 PRHDT and CDR2 FYEKMQ (reference sequence). V lost 0 bases to trimming and J lost 5 bases, with 10 bases between them. The CDR3 runs 14 residues. The CDR3 sequence: CASSLGARGTEAFF. The DNA for the CDR3 is TGTGCCAGCAGCTTAGGGGCGCGTGGGACTGAAGCTTTCTTT.

This clone appeared a single time. Written as DNA, the CDR3 is TGTGCCAGCAGTTTATCCGGACTAGCCACCGGGGAGCTGTTTTTT. Amino acids: CASSLSGLATGELFF. The chain combines TRBV27 with TRBJ2-2, with TRBD2 matching 8 bases. This CDR3 is 15 amino acids long. The V gene end was trimmed by 0 bases and the J gene end by 4 bases; junction bases not matched to a gene: 1. The germline V gene encodes CDR1 MNHEY and CDR2 SMNVEV (reference sequence).

The chain carries TRBV18 and TRBJ2-3; D perhaps matches TRBD1 (5 bases). This CDR3 region has 16 residues. CDR1 and CDR2 from the germline V gene are KGHSH and LQKENI. Trimming stripped 2 bases from V and 1 base from J, with 13 bases between. The CDR3 nucleotides are TGTGCCAGCTCACCATGGGGCCCCGCTGGCACAGATACGCAGTATTTT. Protein product: CASSPWGPAGTDTQYF.

The chain combines TRBV11-2 with TRBJ1-2; no definite D call. Trimming cost V 0 bases and J 8 bases, with 13 bases left between them. The CDR3 is made up of 14 amino acids. The germline V gene encodes CDR1 SGHAT and CDR2 FQNNGV. The CDR3 sequence: CASSLEPGAGGYTF. For the CDR3, the DNA is TGTGCCAGCAGCTTAGAGCCCGGAGCGGGGGGCTACACCTTC.

V usage is TRBV9 and J usage is TRBJ2-7; no firm D call. CDR1 SGDLS and CDR2 YYNGEE come from the germline V gene. V lost 6 bases and J lost 1, with 11 bases in between. The CDR3 consists of 13 residues. Here the CDR3 DNA reads TGTGCCAGCAAGGCAGGCCATTCCTACGAGCAGTACTTC. Amino acids: CASKAGHSYEQYF.